Below, 14 T cell receptor beta chains from the same sample are listed, as sequenced in a study of shared clonotypes between healthy human individuals. Clones were sequenced by immunoSEQ multiplex PCR, and TCRdb holds only the in-frame ones, with some missing. Altogether roughly 2.5 million clones are present, 90% to 95% being singletons, with the ten largest covering around 0.14%. The material sequenced was naive CD4+ T cells sorted from blood. Subset here: CD45RA+ positively selected. These TCRs come from a young man in good health.

The chain combines TRBV5-1 with TRBJ2-7; TRBD1 agrees at 7 bases. CDR3 length: 16 residues. Germline lookup yields CDR1 SGHRS and CDR2 YFSETQ. After removal of 0 bases from V and 0 bases from J, the junction contained 6 bases not matched to a gene. CDR3 DNA: TGCGCCAGCAGCTTGGCCAGGGGGAGTGTCTCCTACGAGCAGTACTTC. It is translated as CASSLARGSVSYEQYF. The variable domain in full, completed from reference TRBV5-1 and TRBJ2-7, reads KAGVTQTPRYLIKTRGQQVTLSCSPISGHRSVSWYQQTPGQGLQFLFEYFSETQRNKGNFPGRFSGRQFSNSRSEMNVSTLELGDSALYLCASSLARGSVSYEQYFGPGTRLTVT.

The rearrangement joins TRBV7-8 to TRBJ2-2; tentatively, D is TRBD1 or TRBD2 (5 bases each). This CDR3 is built from 16 residues. Germline CDR1 is SGHVS and CDR2 is FQNEAQ. V shed 0 bases and J shed 3 bases, with 11 bases lying between them. The CDR3 reads CASSLAGPGHTGELFF. The DNA of the CDR3 is TGTGCCAGCAGCTTAGCCGGGCCGGGGCACACCGGGGAGCTGTTTTTT. Variable domain in full (rest from reference TRBV7-8 and TRBJ2-2): GAGVSQSPRYKVAKRGQDVALRCDPISGHVSLFWYQQALGQGPEFLTYFQNEAQLDKSGLPSDRFFAERPEGSVSTLKIQRTQQEDSAVYLCASSLAGPGHTGELFFGEGSRLTVL.

The rearrangement uses TRBV28 and TRBJ2-3; D is undetermined. Germline loops: CDR1 MDHEN, CDR2 SYDVKM. V was clipped by 3 bases and J by 1 base, with 17 bases between them. CDR3 size: 17 residues. Here the CDR3 DNA reads TGTGCCAGCAGTTTCGACCCTCAATCGAGAGGCACAGATACGCAGTATTTT. Translated, it gives CASSFDPQSRGTDTQYF.

The rearrangement uses TRBV6-5 and TRBJ2-7, with D perhaps given as TRBD1 or TRBD2 (6 bases each). Trimming stripped 7 bases from V and 5 bases from J, with 18 bases between. The CDR3 is 14 residues long. Germline V lookup: CDR1 MNHEY, CDR2 SVGAGI. CDR3 sequence: CASTPTPGAHEQYF. The DNA of the CDR3 is TGTGCCAGCACTCCAACACCGGGGGCCCACGAGCAGTACTTC.

This clone was observed a few times. The chain joins TRBV7-9 to TRBJ1-1; D perhaps matches TRBD1 (5 bases). From germline, CDR1 is SEHNR and CDR2 FQNEAQ (reference sequence). CDR3 size: 13 residues. V was shortened by 2 bases and J by 6 bases, with 10 bases between the two germline ends. CDR3 sequence (DNA): TGTGCCAGCAGCTTAAGCTGGGGGGCTGAAGCTTTCTTT. This gives the protein CASSLSWGAEAFF.

The rearrangement links TRBV13 to TRBJ1-2; 10 bases match TRBD1. J was trimmed by 8 bases and V by 5 bases; bases with no gene match: 8. The CDR3 is 14 residues long. Germline V lookup: CDR1 PRHDT, CDR2 FYEKMQ (reference sequence). CDR3 protein: CASSQRQGARGYTF. For the CDR3, the DNA is TGTGCCAGCAGCCAACGACAGGGGGCTCGGGGCTACACCTTC.

The V gene is TRBV6-5, the J gene TRBJ2-7, with D perhaps TRBD2 (5 bases). The CDR3 is made up of 15 amino acids. Trimming shortened V by 2 bases and J by 5 bases, and 16 bases separated the two germline ends. The germline V gene encodes CDR1 MNHEY and CDR2 SVGAGI. The CDR3 nucleotides are TGTGCCAGCAGTTACGTAGGTCTAGCTGCCCACGAGCAGTACTTC. This gives the protein CASSYVGLAAHEQYF.

The V and J genes are TRBV11-2 and TRBJ1-6; unclear D gene. V was cut by 1 base and J by 10 bases, with 8 bases left in between. Germline V CDR1 and CDR2: SGHAT, FQNNGV. This CDR3 contains 13 residues. DNA of the CDR3: TGTGCCAGCAGCTTAGCGGGCAGGTCACCCCTCCACTTT. Translation: CASSLAGRSPLHF.

The sample holds a few counts of this clone. J is TRBJ1-1 and V is TRBV2, with 7 bases that match TRBD1. Germline lookup yields CDR1 SNHLY and CDR2 FYNNEI. This CDR3 has 15 amino acids. The junction had 5 bases not matched to a gene; V was cut back by 1 base and J by 3 bases. The CDR3 bases are TGTGCCAGCAGTGAAGACCAGGGGACAGACACTGAAGCTTTCTTT. It codes for CASSEDQGTDTEAFF. Together with reference TRBV2 and TRBJ1-1, the CDR3 gives the full variable domain: EPEVTQTPSHQVTQMGQEVILRCVPISNHLYFYWYRQILGQKVEFLVSFYNNEISEKSEIFDDQFSVERPDGSNFTLKIRSTKLEDSAMYFCASSEDQGTDTEAFFGQGTRLTVV.

The gene calls are TRBV30 and TRBJ2-7, with TRBD2 identical over 12 bases. This CDR3 spans 16 amino acids. In germline, CDR1 is GTSNPN, CDR2 SVGIG (reference sequence). With 6 bases clipped from V and 2 bases from J, the junction kept 11 bases outside the gene matches. The CDR3 coding sequence is TGTGCCTGCTCAGAGTGGGGACTAGCGGGTCCCTACGAGCAGTACTTC. Translated, it gives CACSEWGLAGPYEQYF.

The J gene is TRBJ2-3, the V gene TRBV30, with 16 bases aligning to TRBD2. V gave up 0 bases and J gave up 8 bases; unmatched junction bases: 5. From germline, CDR1 is GTSNPN and CDR2 SVGIG (reference sequence). This CDR3 is built from 16 residues. CDR3 loop: CAWSVGTSGGVVTQYF. In nucleotides, the CDR3 is TGTGCCTGGAGTGTAGGGACTAGCGGGGGGGTGGTTACGCAGTATTTT. Variable domain in full (rest from reference TRBV30 and TRBJ2-3): SQTIHQWPATLVQPVGSPLSLECTVEGTSNPNLYWYRQAAGRGLQLLFYSVGIGQISSEVPQNLSASRPQDRQFILSSKKLLLSDSGFYLCAWSVGTSGGVVTQYFGPGTRLTVL.

The chain joins TRBV28 to TRBJ1-1, with 10 positions matching TRBD1. The V gene end was trimmed by 3 bases and the J gene end by 2 bases; junction bases not matched to a gene: 3. The CDR3 runs to 15 residues. Germline V gene lookup returns CDR1 MDHEN and CDR2 SYDVKM. The chain's CDR3 is CASSLVTGGNTEAFF. The CDR3 DNA is TGTGCCAGCAGTTTGGTGACAGGGGGCAACACTGAAGCTTTCTTT.

This rearrangement joins TRBV29-1 to TRBJ2-7; 10 bases agree with TRBD1. CDR1 is SQVTM, CDR2 ANQGSEA, per germline. The CDR3 spans 14 residues. Trimming removed 2 bases from V and 6 bases from J; junction bases left unmatched: 7. The DNA of the CDR3 is TGCAGCGTTGAACTTGGGACAGGGGCGGCCGAGCAGTACTTC. The encoded protein is CSVELGTGAAEQYF.

A note on this clone: Other DNA sequences in the same sample also yield this CDR3. The CDR3: CASSLAGSGTDTQYF. In DNA, the CDR3 is TGTGCCAGCAGCTTAGCGGGTTCCGGCACAGATACGCAGTATTTT. The rearrangement links TRBV7-2 to TRBJ2-3; D ambiguous. V lost 0 bases to trimming and J lost 1 base, with 8 bases between them. The CDR3 is 15 amino acids. CDR1 and CDR2 (germline): SGHTA, FQGNSA.